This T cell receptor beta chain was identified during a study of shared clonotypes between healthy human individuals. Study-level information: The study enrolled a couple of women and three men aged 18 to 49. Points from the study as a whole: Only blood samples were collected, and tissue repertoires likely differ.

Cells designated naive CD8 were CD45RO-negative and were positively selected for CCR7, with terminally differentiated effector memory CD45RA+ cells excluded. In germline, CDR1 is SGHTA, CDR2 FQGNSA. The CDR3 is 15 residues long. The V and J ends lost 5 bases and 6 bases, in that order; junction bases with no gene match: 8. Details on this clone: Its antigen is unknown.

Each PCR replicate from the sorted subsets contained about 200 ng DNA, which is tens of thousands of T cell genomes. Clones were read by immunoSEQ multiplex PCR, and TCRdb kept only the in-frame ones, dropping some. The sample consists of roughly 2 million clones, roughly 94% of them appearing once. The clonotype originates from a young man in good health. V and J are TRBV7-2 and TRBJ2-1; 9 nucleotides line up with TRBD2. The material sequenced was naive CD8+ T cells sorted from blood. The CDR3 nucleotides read TGTGCCAGCAGCCAGGGACTAGCTCTCCCCAATGAGCAGTTCTTC. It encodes CASSQGLALPNEQFF.